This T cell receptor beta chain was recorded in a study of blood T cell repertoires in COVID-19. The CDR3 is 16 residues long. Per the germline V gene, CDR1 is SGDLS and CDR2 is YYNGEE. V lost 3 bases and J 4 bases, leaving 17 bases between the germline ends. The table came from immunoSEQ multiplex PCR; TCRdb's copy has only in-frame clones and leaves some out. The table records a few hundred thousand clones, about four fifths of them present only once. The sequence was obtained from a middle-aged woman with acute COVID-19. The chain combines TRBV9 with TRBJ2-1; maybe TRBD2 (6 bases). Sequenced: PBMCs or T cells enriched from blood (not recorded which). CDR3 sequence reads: CASSAGTGVGYNEQFF. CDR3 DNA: TGTGCCAGCAGCGCGGGGACGGGAGTCGGTTACAATGAGCAGTTCTTC.